This section outlines one TCR beta chain sequence together with its context. The antigen is undetermined. Method: immunoSEQ multiplex PCR; TCRdb's copy keeps in-frame clones and lacks some. Of 65,000 to 75,000 clones listed, under 90% are singletons. The data were obtained in a study of T cell responses to AZD1222 COVID-19 vaccine. General study points: Reports indicate that nearly half of spike-specific TCRs are directed at unmutated variant regions. Donors were mostly white British, more females; clonal diversity possibly underestimated. Only 5 or 6 people who got AZD1222 tested seropositive at baseline. CD4 TCRs covered the whole spike, strongest at regions 160-218 and 743-854.

J gave up 5 bases and V 5 bases, and 11 bases lay outside the gene matches. The CDR3 has 17 amino acids. Germline V lookup: CDR1 SGHNT, CDR2 YENEEA. The chain couples TRBV11-3 to TRBJ2-2; 10 bases agree with TRBD1. The sequenced sample was peripheral blood, obtained on day 0 of AZD1222 vaccination. The sequence was obtained from an adult in good health. Written as DNA, the CDR3 is TGTGCCAGCAGCCACACTTGGACAGGGGGACGGACCGGGGAGCTGTTTTTT. As protein: CASSHTWTGGRTGELFF.